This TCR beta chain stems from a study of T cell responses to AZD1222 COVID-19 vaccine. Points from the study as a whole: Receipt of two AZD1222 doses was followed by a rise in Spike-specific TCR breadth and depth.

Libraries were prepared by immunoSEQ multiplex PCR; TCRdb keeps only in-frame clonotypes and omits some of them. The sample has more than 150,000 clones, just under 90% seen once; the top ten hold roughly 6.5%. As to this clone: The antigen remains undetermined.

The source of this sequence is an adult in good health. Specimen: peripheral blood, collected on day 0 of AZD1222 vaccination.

CDR3 loop: CASSDGGYEQYF. As DNA, the CDR3 is TGTGCCAGCAGTGACGGGGGTTACGAGCAGTACTTC. This chain uses TRBV2 with TRBJ2-7; TRBD2 might be the D (6 bases). Germline lookup yields CDR1 SNHLY and CDR2 FYNNEI. The length of the CDR3 is 12 residues. V was clipped by 3 bases and J by 4 bases, with 7 bases between them.